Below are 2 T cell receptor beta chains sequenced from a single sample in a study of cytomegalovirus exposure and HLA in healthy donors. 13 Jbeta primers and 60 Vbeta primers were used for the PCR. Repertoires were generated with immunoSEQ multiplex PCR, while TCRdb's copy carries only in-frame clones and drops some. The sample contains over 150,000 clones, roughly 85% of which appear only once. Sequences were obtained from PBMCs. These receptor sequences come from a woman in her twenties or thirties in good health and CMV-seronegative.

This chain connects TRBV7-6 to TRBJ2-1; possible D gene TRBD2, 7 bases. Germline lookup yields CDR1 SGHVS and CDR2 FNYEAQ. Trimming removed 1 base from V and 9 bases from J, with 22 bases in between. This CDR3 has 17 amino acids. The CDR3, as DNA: TGTGCCAGCAGCTTAGAAGGGGGAGGGTCCCTCCGAGTTGAGCAGTTCTTC. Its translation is CASSLEGGGSLRVEQFF. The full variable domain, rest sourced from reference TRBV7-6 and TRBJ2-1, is GAGVSQSPRYKVTKRGQDVALRCDPISGHVSLYWYRQALGQGPEFLTYFNYEAQQDKSGLPNDRFSAERPEGSISTLTIQRTEQRDSAMYRCASSLEGGGSLRVEQFFGPGTRLTVL.

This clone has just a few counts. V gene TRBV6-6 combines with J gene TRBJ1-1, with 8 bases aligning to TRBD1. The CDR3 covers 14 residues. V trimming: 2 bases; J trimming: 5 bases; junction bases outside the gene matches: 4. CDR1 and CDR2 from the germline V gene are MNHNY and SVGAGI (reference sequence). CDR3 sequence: CASSYPDRGTEAFF. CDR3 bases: TGTGCCAGCAGTTACCCAGACAGGGGAACTGAAGCTTTCTTT.